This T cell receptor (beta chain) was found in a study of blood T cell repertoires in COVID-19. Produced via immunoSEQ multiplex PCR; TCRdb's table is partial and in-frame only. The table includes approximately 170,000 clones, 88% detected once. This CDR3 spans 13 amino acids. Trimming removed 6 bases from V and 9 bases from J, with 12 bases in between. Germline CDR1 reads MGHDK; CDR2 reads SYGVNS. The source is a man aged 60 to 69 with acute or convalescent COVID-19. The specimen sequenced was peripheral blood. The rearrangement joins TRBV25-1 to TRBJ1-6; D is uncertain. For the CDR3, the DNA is TGTGCCAGCAGGGGGAGCGGGGTTTCACCCCTCCACTTT. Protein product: CASRGSGVSPLHF.